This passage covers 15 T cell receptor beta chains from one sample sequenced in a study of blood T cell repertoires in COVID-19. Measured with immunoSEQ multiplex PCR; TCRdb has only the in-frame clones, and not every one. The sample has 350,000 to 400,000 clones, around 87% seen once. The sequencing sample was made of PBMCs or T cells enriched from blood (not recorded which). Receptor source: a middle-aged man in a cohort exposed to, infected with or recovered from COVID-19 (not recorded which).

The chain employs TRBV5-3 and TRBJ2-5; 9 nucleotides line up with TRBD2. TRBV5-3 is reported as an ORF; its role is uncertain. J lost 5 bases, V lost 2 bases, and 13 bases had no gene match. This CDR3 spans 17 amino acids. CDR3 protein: CARSFTHLAGVGETQYF. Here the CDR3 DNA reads TGTGCCAGAAGCTTCACCCACTTAGCGGGAGTGGGGGAGACCCAGTACTTC.

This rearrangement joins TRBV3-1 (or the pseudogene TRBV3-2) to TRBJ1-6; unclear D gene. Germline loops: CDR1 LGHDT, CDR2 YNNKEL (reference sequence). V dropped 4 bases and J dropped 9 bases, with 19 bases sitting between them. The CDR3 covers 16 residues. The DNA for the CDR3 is TGTGCCAGCAGCCCGCTTTCGCAAAGCGTTATTTCACCCCTCCACTTT. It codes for CASSPLSQSVISPLHF.

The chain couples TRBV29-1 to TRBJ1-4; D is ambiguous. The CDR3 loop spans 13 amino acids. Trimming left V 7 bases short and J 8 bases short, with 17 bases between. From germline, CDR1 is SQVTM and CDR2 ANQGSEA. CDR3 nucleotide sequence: TGCAGCGCTAACTCGGCGGTAGGAGAAAAACTGTTTTTT. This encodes CSANSAVGEKLFF.

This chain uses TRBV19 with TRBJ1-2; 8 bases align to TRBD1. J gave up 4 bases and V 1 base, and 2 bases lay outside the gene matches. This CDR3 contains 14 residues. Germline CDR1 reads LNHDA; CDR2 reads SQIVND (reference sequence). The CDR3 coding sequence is TGTGCCAGTAGTATAGGCACAGGGGGCTATGGCTACACCTTC. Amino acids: CASSIGTGGYGYTF.

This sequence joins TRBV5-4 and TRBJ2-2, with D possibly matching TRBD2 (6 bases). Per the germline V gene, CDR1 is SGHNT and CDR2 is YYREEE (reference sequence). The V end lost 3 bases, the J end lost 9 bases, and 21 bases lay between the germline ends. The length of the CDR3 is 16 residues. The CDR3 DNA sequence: TGTGCCAGCAGCTGGGAAATTGGAGGGGCGCGGCGGGAGCTGTTTTTT. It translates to CASSWEIGGARRELFF.

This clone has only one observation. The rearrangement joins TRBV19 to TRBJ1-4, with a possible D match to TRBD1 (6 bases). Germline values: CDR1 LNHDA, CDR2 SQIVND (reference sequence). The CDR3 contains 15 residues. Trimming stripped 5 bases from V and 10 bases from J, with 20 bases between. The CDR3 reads CASSFFERGAGKLFF. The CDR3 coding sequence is TGTGCCAGTAGTTTTTTTGAACGGGGGGCAGGAAAACTGTTTTTT.

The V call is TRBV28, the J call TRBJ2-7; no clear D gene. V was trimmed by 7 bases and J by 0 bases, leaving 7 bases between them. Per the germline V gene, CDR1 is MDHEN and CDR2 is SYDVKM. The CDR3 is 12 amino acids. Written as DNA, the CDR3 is TGTGCCAGCAATAAAATCTCCTACGAGCAGTACTTC. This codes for CASNKISYEQYF.

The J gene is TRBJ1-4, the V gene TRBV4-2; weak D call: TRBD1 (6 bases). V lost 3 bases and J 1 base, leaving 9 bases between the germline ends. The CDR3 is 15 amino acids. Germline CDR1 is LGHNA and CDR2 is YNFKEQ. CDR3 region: CASSHQQGTNEKLFF. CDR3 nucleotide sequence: TGTGCCAGCAGCCACCAACAGGGAACTAATGAAAAACTGTTTTTT.

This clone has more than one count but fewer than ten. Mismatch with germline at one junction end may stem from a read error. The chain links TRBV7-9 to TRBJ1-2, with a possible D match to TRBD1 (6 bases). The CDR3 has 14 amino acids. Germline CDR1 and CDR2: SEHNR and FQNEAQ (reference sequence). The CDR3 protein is CASSLAGADYGYTF. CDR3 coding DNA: TGTGCCAGCAGCCTAGCAGGGGCAGACTATGGCTACACCTTC.

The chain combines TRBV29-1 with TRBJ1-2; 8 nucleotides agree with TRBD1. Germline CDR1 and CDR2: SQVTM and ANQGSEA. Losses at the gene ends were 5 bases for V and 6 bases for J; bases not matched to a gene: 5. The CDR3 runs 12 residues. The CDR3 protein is CSVTDRGNGYTF. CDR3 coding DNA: TGCAGCGTTACTGACAGGGGTAATGGCTACACCTTC.

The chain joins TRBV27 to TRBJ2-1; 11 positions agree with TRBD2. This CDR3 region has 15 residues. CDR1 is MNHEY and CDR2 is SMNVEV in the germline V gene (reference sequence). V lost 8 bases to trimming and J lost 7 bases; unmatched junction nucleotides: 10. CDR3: CASSYQGLAVNEQFF. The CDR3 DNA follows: TGTGCCAGCTCATATCAGGGACTAGCGGTAAATGAGCAGTTCTTC.

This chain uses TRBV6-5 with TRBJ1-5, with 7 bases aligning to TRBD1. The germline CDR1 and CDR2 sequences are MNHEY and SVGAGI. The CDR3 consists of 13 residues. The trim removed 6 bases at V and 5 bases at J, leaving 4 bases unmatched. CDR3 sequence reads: CASSQTGYQPQHF. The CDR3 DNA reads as TGTGCCAGCAGCCAGACAGGGTATCAGCCCCAGCATTTT.

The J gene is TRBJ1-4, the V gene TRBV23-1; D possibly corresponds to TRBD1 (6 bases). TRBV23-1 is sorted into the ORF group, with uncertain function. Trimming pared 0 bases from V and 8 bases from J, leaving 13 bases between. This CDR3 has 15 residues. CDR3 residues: CASSQSGRGWEKLFF. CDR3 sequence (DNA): TGCGCCAGCAGTCAATCCGGCAGGGGTTGGGAAAAACTGTTTTTT.

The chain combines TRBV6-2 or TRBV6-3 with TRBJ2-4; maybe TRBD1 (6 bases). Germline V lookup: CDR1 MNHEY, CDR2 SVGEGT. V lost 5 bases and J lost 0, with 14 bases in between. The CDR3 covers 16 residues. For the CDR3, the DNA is TGTGCCAGCAGTCCCGTTGACAGGCTAGCCAAAAACATTCAGTACTTC. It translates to CASSPVDRLAKNIQYF.

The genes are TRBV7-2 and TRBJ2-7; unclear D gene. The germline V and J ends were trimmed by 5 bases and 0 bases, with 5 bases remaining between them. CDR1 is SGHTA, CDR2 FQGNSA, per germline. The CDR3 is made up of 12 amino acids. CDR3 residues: CASSPSSYEQYF. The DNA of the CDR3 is TGTGCCAGCAGCCCCAGCTCCTACGAGCAGTACTTC. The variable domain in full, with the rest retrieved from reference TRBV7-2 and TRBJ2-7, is GAGVSQSPSNKVTEKGKDVELRCDPISGHTALYWYRQSLGQGLEFLIYFQGNSAPDKSGLPSDRFSAERTGGSVSTLTIQRTQQEDSAVYLCASSPSSYEQYFGPGTRLTVT.